This TCR beta chain was retrieved from a study of regulatory T cells in long-lasting Graves disease. The CDR3 totals 15 residues. V lost 4 bases and J lost 0, with 12 bases in between. Germline CDR1 and CDR2: MDHEN and SYDVKM. Researchers made TCR beta libraries by using iRepertoire HTBI primers and running Arm-PCR on CDR3 regions. A single record per CDR3 protein comes from TCRdb applying MiXCR to the multiplex PCR reads. The data hold fewer than 450,000 distinct CDR3 sequences, with roughly 20% observed a single time. Time point given: persistent/refractory GD, antithyroid drugs over 5 years with positive TRAb. Generation of the TCR library employed RNA extracted from PBMCs. Study-wide points: Persistent cases favored TRBV28, TRBJ1-2 and TRBJ2-5.

Concerning this clonotype: The target antigen is unknown. Given a much more abundant clone one base away, this may be a read error.

The genes are TRBV28 and TRBJ2-5, with D perhaps TRBD1 or TRBD2 (5 bases each). The clonotype comes from a female donor with Graves disease. This specimen was peripheral blood mononuclear cells (PBMCs), taken when the disease was refractory, from a patient treated with antithyroid drugs. Here the CDR3 reads CASSSTGTYQETQYF. The DNA for the CDR3 is TGTGCCAGCAGTTCTACCGGGACGTACCAAGAGACCCAGTACTTC.